This T cell receptor beta chain was identified during a study of T cell changes during pregnancy in multiple sclerosis. Profiling relied on immunoSEQ multiplex PCR, and the TCRdb table lists in-frame clones only, not all of them. This sample has 25,000 to 40,000 clones; approximately 89% occur once, and the top ten carry around 6.8%. The CDR3 is 15 residues long. Germline CDR1 SGHTA, CDR2 FQGNSA. With V trimmed by 5 bases and J by 4 bases, 8 bases remained unmatched. This TCR was recovered from a female donor with multiple sclerosis, enrolled in a pregnancy study. This chain links TRBV7-2 with TRBJ2-3, with 8 bases lining up with TRBD2. This sample comprised CD8+ T cells from peripheral blood mononuclear cells, obtained in the second trimester of pregnancy. CDR3 DNA: TGTGCCAGCAGCCAAGAGCGAGCGGGAGCAGATACGCAGTATTTT. Translation: CASSQERAGADTQYF.